The 25 T cell receptor beta chains below were found in one sample sequenced in a study of T-cell reconstitution after alpha-beta-depleted transplantation in children. Unique molecular identifiers were incorporated into the prepared TCRbeta library. TCRdb independently ran MiXCR on the PCR reads; one entry per CDR3 protein. This sample has approximately 510,000 distinct CDR3 sequences, with around 18% found just once. The sequencing used PBMCs from the stem cell graft donor, collected from the stem cell graft. The receptor set was obtained from a human donor who donated a stem cell graft to a child with acute lymphoblastic leukemia.

V gene TRBV7-8 combines with J gene TRBJ1-2; 7 positions match TRBD1. The V segment lost 2 bases and the J segment 0 bases; nucleotides outside the gene matches: 9. The CDR3 runs 17 residues. CDR1 is SGHVS and CDR2 is FQNEAQ in the germline V gene. CDR3 protein: CASSLRGPLNSNYGYTF. The CDR3 DNA reads TGTGCCAGCAGCTTAAGGGGGCCCCTAAATTCTAACTATGGCTACACCTTC.

V gene TRBV27 combines with J gene TRBJ1-5; TRBD1 aligns across 9 bases. The CDR3 is made up of 15 amino acids. Germline trimming cut 3 bases from V and 6 bases from J; bases unmatched to any gene: 6. Germline CDR1 is MNHEY and CDR2 is SMNVEV (reference sequence). The CDR3 here is CASSLTGGLGQPQHF. The CDR3 coding sequence is TGTGCCAGCAGTTTGACAGGGGGTCTTGGTCAGCCCCAGCATTTT.

The chain combines TRBV20-1 with TRBJ2-7; 12 bases are a match to TRBD2. The trim removed 6 bases at V and 0 bases at J, leaving 18 bases unmatched. Germline assignment: CDR1 DFQATT and CDR2 SNEGSKA (reference sequence). The CDR3 is 19 residues long. The CDR3 DNA reads TGCAGTGCCATACGCCTGACTAGCGGGAGATTAATGCTCTCCTACGAGCAGTACTTC. Its protein is CSAIRLTSGRLMLSYEQYF.

Concerning this clonotype: This sequence may be a read error, since a much larger clone differs from it by one base. The chain employs TRBV10-3 and TRBJ2-5; D not resolved. This CDR3 spans 13 amino acids. Germline V gene lookup returns CDR1 ENHRY and CDR2 SYGVKD. V was cut by 3 bases and J by 1 base, with 6 bases left in between. The DNA of the CDR3 is TGTGCCATCAGTGACTCCCCCCAAGAGACCCAGTACTTC. It yields the protein CAISDSPQETQYF.

This clonotype came up a few times. The V call is TRBV12-3 or TRBV12-4, the J call TRBJ1-5; D gene unclear. The ends were cut back, 2 bases at V and 3 bases at J, with 23 bases in the middle. This CDR3 has 19 residues. The CDR3 nucleotides read TGTGCCAGCAGTTTACGTGGAGATTACCGGGCGAAGATCAATCAGCCCCAGCATTTT. Its protein is CASSLRGDYRAKINQPQHF.

V is TRBV12-3 or TRBV12-4 and J is TRBJ1-4, with D unresolved. Trimming left V 6 bases short and J 5 bases short, with 13 bases between. This CDR3 is built from 14 residues. Here the CDR3 reads CASSPLWTNEKLFF. CDR3 coding DNA: TGTGCCAGCAGCCCCTTGTGGACCAATGAAAAACTGTTTTTT.

This clonotype has only a few counts. The J gene is TRBJ2-1, the V gene TRBV9, with TRBD2 matching 11 bases. The V gene's germline CDR1 is SGDLS and CDR2 YYNGEE. The V segment lost 4 bases and the J segment 4 bases; nucleotides outside the gene matches: 4. CDR3 length equals 15 residues. The DNA of the CDR3 is TGTGCCAGCAGCCATAGCGGGAGGGGGTACAATGAGCAGTTCTTC. Residues: CASSHSGRGYNEQFF.

V usage is TRBV9 and J usage is TRBJ2-2; 14 bases are shared with TRBD2. The CDR3 runs to 17 residues. Germline CDR1 SGDLS, CDR2 YYNGEE. The trim removed 4 bases at V and 5 bases at J, leaving 7 bases unmatched. The CDR3 region has the DNA TGTGCCAGCAGCCTGTCCGGGACTAGCGGGAGAACCGGGGAGCTGTTTTTT. This sequence encodes CASSLSGTSGRTGELFF.

There are a few counts of this clonotype. The chain is built from TRBV6-1 and TRBJ1-3; D gene unclear. From germline, CDR1 is MNHNS and CDR2 SASEGT. The CDR3 length is 11 residues. V was trimmed by 5 bases and J by 7 bases, leaving 6 bases between them. The CDR3 sequence is CASSPHNTIYF. The CDR3 nucleotides read TGTGCCAGCAGTCCCCACAACACCATATATTTT.

This clonotype was detected a few times. The J gene is TRBJ2-7, the V gene TRBV20-1; 7 bases line up with TRBD2. Germline V gene lookup returns CDR1 DFQATT and CDR2 SNEGSKA (reference sequence). This CDR3 has 13 amino acids. With V trimmed by 5 bases and J by 1 base, 5 bases remained unmatched. In nucleotides, the CDR3 is TGCAGTGCTCCCCGCGGGGGTTCCTACGAGCAGTACTTC. It encodes CSAPRGGSYEQYF.

This clonotype was counted ten times or more. CDR3: CASSPGAGPYNEQFF. The CDR3 region has the DNA TGCGCCAGCAGCCCCGGGGCAGGGCCCTACAATGAGCAGTTCTTC. The chain has TRBV5-1 and TRBJ2-1; tentatively, D is TRBD1 or TRBD2 (5 bases each). CDR3 size: 15 residues. V lost 4 bases and J lost 2, with 13 bases in between. The germline CDR1 and CDR2 sequences are SGHRS and YFSETQ. Drawing the rest from reference TRBV5-1 and TRBJ2-1, the complete variable domain is KAGVTQTPRYLIKTRGQQVTLSCSPISGHRSVSWYQQTPGQGLQFLFEYFSETQRNKGNFPGRFSGRQFSNSRSEMNVSTLELGDSALYLCASSPGAGPYNEQFFGPGTRLTVL.

J is TRBJ2-4 and V is TRBV5-8; D might be TRBD2 (6 bases). The CDR3 sequence is 15 residues long. The V end lost 0 bases, the J end lost 7 bases, and 14 bases lay between the germline ends. Looked up from germline, CDR1 is SGHTS and CDR2 is YDEGEE. The CDR3 DNA reads as TGTGCCAGCAGCTTGGCGGGGACTCCCGCGAACATTCAGTACTTC. This gives the protein CASSLAGTPANIQYF.

The chain uses TRBV6-1 and TRBJ1-1; D perhaps matches TRBD1 (5 bases). This CDR3 spans 13 amino acids. CDR1 and CDR2 (germline): MNHNS, SASEGT. V was cut by 7 bases and J by 5 bases, with 14 bases left in between. The CDR3 coding sequence is TGTGCCAGCACCCTCACGGGGGGAACTGAAGCTTTCTTT. Amino acids: CASTLTGGTEAFF.

The gene calls are TRBV3-1 and TRBJ1-2; D might be TRBD1 (5 bases). The V and J ends lost 4 bases and 2 bases respectively, with 14 bases between them. CDR1 and CDR2 (germline): LGHDT, YNNKEL (reference sequence). The CDR3 is made up of 15 amino acids. The CDR3, as DNA: TGTGCCAGCAGCCCTAGGGACTTTTGGAACTATGGCTACACCTTC. It yields the protein CASSPRDFWNYGYTF.

J is TRBJ2-7 and V is TRBV12-5; tentative D call: TRBD2 (5 bases). CDR3 length equals 13 residues. V lost 7 bases to trimming and J lost 3 bases, with 13 bases between them. Germline CDR1 is LGHNT and CDR2 is FRNRAP. The CDR3 DNA is TGTGCTAGTGCTGTGGGTGGGAGCTACGAGCAGTACTTC. This sequence encodes CASAVGGSYEQYF.

This clonotype was counted ten times or more. The chain uses TRBV5-1 and TRBJ2-7; 14 nucleotides align to TRBD2. After removal of 2 bases from V and 4 bases from J, the junction contained 2 bases not matched to a gene. The CDR3 runs 15 residues. CDR1 and CDR2 (germline): SGHRS, YFSETQ. CDR3 amino acids: CASSFGLAGGYEQYF. CDR3 nucleotide sequence: TGCGCCAGCAGCTTTGGACTAGCGGGAGGTTACGAGCAGTACTTC.

This clonotype came up a few times. The rearrangement uses TRBV20-1 and TRBJ2-1, with a tentative D call TRBD2 (5 bases). Germline CDR1 DFQATT, CDR2 SNEGSKA (reference sequence). V was pared by 4 bases and J by 0 bases, with 13 bases between. The CDR3 extends over 15 amino acids. CDR3 in DNA: TGCAGTGCTATCCCAGATCGGGGCTCCTACAATGAGCAGTTCTTC. Translation: CSAIPDRGSYNEQFF.

This clonotype was recorded a few times. The V gene is TRBV29-1, the J gene TRBJ2-7, with 10 bases fitting TRBD2. J gave up 0 bases and V 4 bases, and 3 bases lay outside the gene matches. The CDR3 is made up of 14 amino acids. From germline, CDR1 is SQVTM and CDR2 ANQGSEA. In DNA, the CDR3 is TGCAGCGTTGCCGGGACTAGCGTCTCCTACGAGCAGTACTTC. This sequence encodes CSVAGTSVSYEQYF.

The chain couples TRBV12-3 or TRBV12-4 to TRBJ2-1, with D possibly matching TRBD2 (6 bases). The ends were cut back, 7 bases at V and 9 bases at J, with 16 bases in the middle. This CDR3 comprises 13 residues. In DNA form, the CDR3 reads TGTGCCAGCACGGGACTTTATTTCGGTGAGCAGTTCTTC. Translated, it gives CASTGLYFGEQFF.

The table lists this clonotype with a few counts. V gene TRBV5-5 combines with J gene TRBJ2-1; a weak D match, TRBD2 (5 bases). This CDR3 is 13 amino acids long. The germline V gene encodes CDR1 SGHKS and CDR2 YYEKEE (reference sequence). Between the trimmed V and J ends, which lost 1 base and 12 bases, there was a span of 14 bases. The CDR3 spells CASSLYESGWQFF. The CDR3 region has the DNA TGTGCCAGCAGCTTGTATGAGTCGGGGTGGCAGTTCTTC.

This clonotype was found a few times. Here the CDR3 DNA reads TGTGCCAGCAGTACGGACAGGGGGGAGACCCAGTACTTC. Its translation: CASSTDRGETQYF. V and J are TRBV6-1 and TRBJ2-5; 10 bases align to TRBD1. The CDR3 length is 13 residues. V was pared by 5 bases and J by 5 bases, with 2 bases of the junction left unmatched. The germline CDR1 and CDR2 sequences are MNHNS and SASEGT.

This chain connects TRBV7-6 to TRBJ2-7; the match to TRBD1 covers 10 bases. The CDR3 is 14 amino acids. Germline CDR1 reads SGHVS; CDR2 reads FNYEAQ. V was clipped by 3 bases and J by 6 bases; unmatched bases: 5. The CDR3 loop is CASSFGTGEIEQYF. In nucleotides, the CDR3 is TGTGCCAGCAGCTTTGGGACAGGGGAGATCGAGCAGTACTTC.

The J gene is TRBJ2-1, the V gene TRBV5-1; perhaps TRBD2 as D (6 bases). The CDR3 totals 14 residues. V lost 3 bases and J lost 2, with 9 bases in between. CDR1 is SGHRS and CDR2 is YFSETQ in the germline V gene. CDR3: CASSYTSPYNEQFF. In DNA form, the CDR3 reads TGCGCCAGCAGCTACACTAGCCCCTACAATGAGCAGTTCTTC.

This clonotype showed up just a few times. V usage is TRBV18 and J usage is TRBJ1-5; 9 bases line up with TRBD1. This CDR3 region has 17 residues. In germline, CDR1 is KGHSH, CDR2 LQKENI. The junction had 6 bases not matched to a gene; V was cut back by 3 bases and J by 0 bases. The CDR3 region has the DNA TGTGCCAGCTCACCGACAGGGGGGGGATCTAGCAATCAGCCCCAGCATTTT. This codes for CASSPTGGGSSNQPQHF.

Only a few counts were recorded for this clonotype. V and J are TRBV5-1 and TRBJ1-4; D is undetermined. Germline CDR1 SGHRS, CDR2 YFSETQ. The CDR3 length is 14 residues. Between the trimmed V and J ends, which lost 4 bases and 4 bases, there was a span of 11 bases. The CDR3, as DNA: TGCGCCAGCAGCGTTGGAACTCATAATGAAAAACTGTTTTTT. This sequence encodes CASSVGTHNEKLFF.